Presented here are 30 T cell receptor beta chains from one specimen sequenced in a study of beta chain features in type 1 diabetes. The entirety of the isolated RNA underwent reverse transcription, so expressed TCRB transcripts were sequenced. Sequencing was performed with immunoSEQ multiplex PCR; in TCRdb, only in-frame clones are kept and a portion is missing. This table has about 620,000 clones, about 16% appearing once. Material for sequencing was naive CD4+ T cells from blood. These receptors were collected from a man younger than 35 in good health.

The chain is built from TRBV9 and TRBJ1-1, with a weak D call TRBD1 (6 bases). V was shortened by 0 bases and J by 4 bases, with 13 bases between the two germline ends. CDR1 and CDR2 (germline): SGDLS, YYNGEE. The CDR3 is 15 amino acids. CDR3 sequence: CASSVGGGRPTEAFF. The CDR3 nucleotides are TGTGCCAGCAGCGTAGGTGGGGGGCGGCCCACTGAAGCTTTCTTT.

This chain joins TRBV30 and TRBJ1-2; D is undetermined. The CDR3 spans 15 residues. The germline V gene encodes CDR1 GTSNPN and CDR2 SVGIG (reference sequence). Trimming shortened V by 0 bases and J by 2 bases, and 13 bases separated the two germline ends. CDR3 sequence: CAWSVPMRGNYGYTF. CDR3 nucleotides: TGTGCCTGGAGTGTACCCATGCGGGGAAACTATGGCTACACCTTC.

This rearrangement joins TRBV19 to TRBJ1-6; no clear D gene. V gave up 2 bases and J gave up 7 bases, with 15 bases separating them. The V gene's germline CDR1 is LNHDA and CDR2 SQIVND (reference sequence). This CDR3 spans 16 amino acids. The CDR3 DNA reads as TGTGCCAGTAGTATAAGGGTCATTTCGCAGAATTCACCCCTCCACTTT. This encodes CASSIRVISQNSPLHF.

V usage is TRBV4-1 and J usage is TRBJ1-1, with TRBD1 as a possible D gene (5 bases). Germline CDR1 is MGHRA and CDR2 is YSYEKL. Trimming cost V 2 bases and J 5 bases, with 12 bases left between them. The CDR3 extends over 14 amino acids. In nucleotides, the CDR3 is TGCGCCAGCAGCCAAAGGCGTCAGGGTACTGAAGCTTTCTTT. Residues: CASSQRRQGTEAFF.

In its sample, this clone was seen many times. The J gene is TRBJ2-7, the V gene TRBV10-3; D is possibly TRBD2 (6 bases). V dropped 10 bases and J dropped 0 bases, with 16 bases sitting between them. This CDR3 comprises 14 residues. The germline V gene encodes CDR1 ENHRY and CDR2 SYGVKD. CDR3 DNA: TGTGCCACCCAGTTGGACGGGAGCTCCTACGAGCAGTACTTC. Amino acids: CATQLDGSSYEQYF.

This clone has just a few counts. This chain uses TRBV12-5 with TRBJ2-1; D uncertain. V gave up 0 bases and J gave up 6 bases, with 9 bases separating them. CDR1 is LGHNT and CDR2 is FRNRAP in the germline V gene. This CDR3 has 14 residues. CDR3 protein: CASGLVMGLNEQFF. The CDR3 DNA reads TGTGCTAGTGGTTTGGTAATGGGCCTCAATGAGCAGTTCTTC.

This clone has more than one count but fewer than ten. Other DNA sequences from this sample encode an identical CDR3 as well. The J gene is TRBJ1-1, the V gene TRBV18; possible D gene TRBD1, 6 bases. V gave up 3 bases and J gave up 0 bases, with 8 bases separating them. Per germline, CDR1 KGHSH and CDR2 LQKENI. This CDR3 is built from 14 residues. The CDR3 sequence is CASSPTGMNTEAFF. The CDR3 coding sequence is TGTGCCAGCTCACCGACAGGTATGAACACTGAAGCTTTCTTT. Based on the CDR3 plus reference TRBV18 and TRBJ1-1, the full variable domain is NAGVMQNPRHLVRRRGQEARLRCSPMKGHSHVYWYRQLPEEGLKFMVYLQKENIIDESGMPKERFSAEFPKEGPSILRIQQVVRGDSAAYFCASSPTGMNTEAFFGQGTRLTVV.

There are a few counts of this clone. The chain employs TRBV28 and TRBJ1-4, with D possibly being TRBD1 (6 bases). V lost 6 bases and J lost 6, with 17 bases in between. The CDR3 sequence is 15 residues long. The V gene's germline CDR1 is MDHEN and CDR2 SYDVKM. CDR3 in amino acids: CASRPQGEGDEKLFF. The CDR3 DNA reads TGTGCCAGCAGGCCTCAGGGTGAGGGGGATGAAAAACTGTTTTTT.

A single count supports this clone. The chain uses TRBV28 and TRBJ2-1; possible D gene TRBD1, 6 bases. The germline V and J ends were trimmed by 7 bases and 4 bases, with 11 bases remaining between them. The germline V gene has CDR1 MDHEN and CDR2 SYDVKM. There are 13 residues in the CDR3. The CDR3 DNA reads TGTGCCAGCACTACAGGGTTGTACAATGAGCAGTTCTTC. This encodes CASTTGLYNEQFF.

This chain links TRBV7-9 with TRBJ1-1, with a tentative D call TRBD1 (5 bases). The V end lost 5 bases, the J end lost 0 bases, and 13 bases lay between the germline ends. Germline CDR1 and CDR2: SEHNR and FQNEAQ (reference sequence). The CDR3 is made up of 15 amino acids. The CDR3 loop reads CASSLAGPMNTEAFF. CDR3 nucleotides: TGTGCCAGCAGCCTTGCGGGACCGATGAACACTGAAGCTTTCTTT.

This clone was seen a few times. The chain uses TRBV28 and TRBJ2-3; TRBD1 aligns across 7 bases. This CDR3 is 15 amino acids long. Per germline, CDR1 MDHEN and CDR2 SYDVKM. The J segment lost 3 bases and the V segment lost 6 bases, leaving 9 bases of the junction unmatched. CDR3 region: CASSTRGRGTDTQYF. The CDR3 DNA follows: TGTGCCAGCAGCACCAGGGGCAGGGGGACAGATACGCAGTATTTT.

The chain combines TRBV11-2 with TRBJ2-1; 10 bases are a match to TRBD2. V trimming: 2 bases; J trimming: 12 bases; junction bases outside the gene matches: 13. CDR1 and CDR2 from the germline V gene are SGHAT and FQNNGV. The CDR3 covers 16 residues. The CDR3 is CASSLQLAGGTMRQFF. CDR3 DNA: TGTGCCAGCAGCTTACAGTTAGCGGGAGGTACAATGAGGCAGTTCTTC.

A remark on this clone: Other DNA sequences from this sample encode an identical CDR3 as well. The V and J genes are TRBV20-1 and TRBJ2-7, with unresolved D. CDR3 length: 11 amino acids. Trimming removed 0 bases at V and 6 bases at J, with 6 bases between. The germline V gene encodes CDR1 DFQATT and CDR2 SNEGSKA (reference sequence). The CDR3 reads CSARDLREQYF. Written as DNA, the CDR3 is TGCAGTGCTAGAGATCTCCGCGAGCAGTACTTC.

V and J are TRBV9 and TRBJ1-5, with a possible D match to TRBD1 (5 bases). The CDR3 runs 13 residues. V was shortened by 3 bases and J by 9 bases, with 13 bases between the two germline ends. The germline CDR1 and CDR2 sequences are SGDLS and YYNGEE. The CDR3 sequence: CASSGNGGLPQHF. The CDR3 coding sequence is TGTGCCAGCAGCGGGAACGGGGGTTTGCCCCAGCATTTT.

This clone has just a few counts. V and J are TRBV11-3 and TRBJ2-1; 11 bases agree with TRBD2. This CDR3 has 20 amino acids. Germline V CDR1 and CDR2: SGHNT, YENEEA. V trimming: 0 bases; J trimming: 2 bases; junction bases outside the gene matches: 12. CDR3 loop: CASSLEGRLAGGPTYNEQFF. CDR3 DNA sequence: TGTGCCAGCAGCTTAGAGGGGCGGCTAGCGGGGGGCCCTACCTACAATGAGCAGTTCTTC. The full variable domain, in which reference TRBV11-3 and TRBJ2-1 provide the parts outside the CDR3, is EAGVVQSPRYKIIEKKQPVAFWCNPISGHNTLYWYLQNLGQGPELLIRYENEEAVDDSQLPKDRFSAERLKGVDSTLKIQPAELGDSAVYLCASSLEGRLAGGPTYNEQFFGPGTRLTVL.

This clone was recorded a few times. The CDR3 DNA reads TGTGCCAGCAGCCCCCGGGACAGAGGAAACACCATATATTTT. It translates to CASSPRDRGNTIYF. This chain connects TRBV9 to TRBJ1-3, with 7 bases identical to TRBD1. V was clipped by 4 bases and J by 4 bases; unmatched bases: 5. CDR3 length: 14 amino acids. Looked up from germline, CDR1 is SGDLS and CDR2 is YYNGEE.

The chain joins TRBV7-3 to TRBJ1-1, with D unresolved. The V gene lost 3 bases and the J gene lost 7 bases, with 18 bases spanning the gap. Germline-derived CDR1 and CDR2 are SGHTA and FQGTGA. The CDR3 sequence is 15 residues long. CDR3 bases: TGTGCCAGCAGCTTGAGACAAGGGTCGATAAGTGAAGCTTTCTTT. Protein sequence: CASSLRQGSISEAFF.

This clone was observed a few times. V is TRBV4-1 and J is TRBJ2-7; D is ambiguous. V lost 3 bases, J lost 0 bases, and 12 bases lay in between. The CDR3 has 15 amino acids. From germline, CDR1 is MGHRA and CDR2 YSYEKL. The CDR3 reads CASSQSPPSSYEQYF. For the CDR3, the DNA is TGCGCCAGCAGCCAGTCTCCCCCGAGCTCCTACGAGCAGTACTTC.

The CDR3 here is CASQVGGDYGYTF. The CDR3 nucleotides read TGTGCCTCCCAGGTCGGGGGGGACTATGGCTACACCTTC. The rearrangement uses TRBV28 and TRBJ1-2, with a tentative D call TRBD1 (5 bases). Germline values: CDR1 MDHEN, CDR2 SYDVKM. This CDR3 comprises 13 residues. V lost 11 bases and J lost 3, with 16 bases in between.

This clone appeared a few times. The J gene is TRBJ1-5, the V gene TRBV7-4; 9 nucleotides match TRBD1. J was trimmed by 7 bases and V by 5 bases; bases with no gene match: 6. This CDR3 contains 14 residues. Germline V lookup: CDR1 SGHVT, CDR2 SQSDAQ. CDR3 in amino acids: CASSPDRGGQPQHF. The CDR3 nucleotides read TGTGCCAGCAGCCCGGACAGGGGAGGACAGCCCCAGCATTTT.

The rearrangement uses TRBV6-5 and TRBJ1-6; D is perhaps TRBD1 (6 bases). There are 16 residues in the CDR3. V gave up 0 bases and J gave up 7 bases, with 13 bases separating them. Germline V lookup: CDR1 MNHEY, CDR2 SVGAGI. The CDR3: CASSYSIWGHNSPLHF. CDR3 nucleotide sequence: TGTGCCAGCAGTTACTCGATCTGGGGGCACAATTCACCCCTCCACTTT.

This clone has just a few counts. The V and J genes are TRBV6-6 and TRBJ2-7, with 7 positions matching TRBD1. With 0 bases clipped from V and 5 bases from J, the junction kept 4 bases outside the gene matches. This CDR3 is 14 amino acids long. Germline assignment: CDR1 MNHNY and CDR2 SVGAGI (reference sequence). CDR3 in DNA: TGTGCCAGCAGTTACTCGACCGACAGGGACGAGCAGTACTTC. As protein: CASSYSTDRDEQYF.

A few counts support this clone. CDR3 nucleotide sequence: TGTGCCAGCAGTGAGGACCGAGTCATCTACAATGAGCAGTTCTTC. Translation gives CASSEDRVIYNEQFF. The chain combines TRBV25-1 with TRBJ2-1; D ambiguous. The CDR3 runs to 15 residues. Per germline, CDR1 MGHDK and CDR2 SYGVNS. Trimming removed 3 bases from V and 3 bases from J, with 12 bases in between.

The rearrangement links TRBV27 to TRBJ2-3; D may be TRBD1 (6 bases). Germline CDR1 is MNHEY and CDR2 is SMNVEV (reference sequence). Trimming took off 6 bases at V and 1 base at J, with 14 bases between the two ends. The CDR3 runs 15 residues. The CDR3 DNA reads as TGTGCCAGCAGGATCGGGACAAGTCGCACAGATACGCAGTATTTT. This translates into CASRIGTSRTDTQYF.

The chain joins TRBV29-1 to TRBJ2-7; 8 bases align to TRBD1. J was trimmed by 2 bases and V by 5 bases; bases with no gene match: 8. CDR1 is SQVTM and CDR2 is ANQGSEA in the germline V gene. The CDR3 covers 14 residues. This chain's CDR3 is CSVSGQVETYEQYF. CDR3 nucleotides: TGCAGCGTTTCGGGACAGGTTGAGACCTACGAGCAGTACTTC.

This clone was seen only a few times. The chain joins TRBV6-6 to TRBJ2-7; 8 positions match TRBD1. Germline V gene data show CDR1 as MNHNY and CDR2 as SVGAGI (reference sequence). There are 14 residues in the CDR3. The junction had 9 bases not matched to a gene; V was cut back by 7 bases and J by 4 bases. CDR3 nucleotide sequence: TGTGCCAGCACCATTGACAGGGGAAGGTACGAGCAGTACTTC. Translated, it gives CASTIDRGRYEQYF.

This rearrangement joins TRBV7-9 to TRBJ1-1, with 7 bases fitting TRBD1. The CDR3 covers 14 residues. Unmatched junction bases numbered 10, after V lost 5 bases and J lost 7 bases. In germline, CDR1 is SEHNR, CDR2 FQNEAQ (reference sequence). The CDR3 protein is CASSHGRQGNEAFF. CDR3 nucleotide sequence: TGTGCCAGCAGCCATGGACGACAGGGAAATGAAGCTTTCTTT.

This clone has only a few counts. The V and J genes are TRBV7-9 and TRBJ1-1; maybe TRBD1 (6 bases). Trimming removed 2 bases from V and 7 bases from J, with 8 bases in between. Germline values: CDR1 SEHNR, CDR2 FQNEAQ (reference sequence). The CDR3 runs to 12 residues. The CDR3 protein is CASSLLDSEAFF. The CDR3 nucleotides read TGTGCCAGCAGCTTATTGGACAGTGAAGCTTTCTTT.

The chain employs TRBV4-3 and TRBJ2-5, with 8 bases identical to TRBD1. With 2 bases clipped from V and 7 bases from J, the junction kept 9 bases outside the gene matches. CDR3 length: 15 amino acids. From germline, CDR1 is LGHNA and CDR2 YSLEER. CDR3 coding DNA: TGCGCCAGCAGCCAAAATACAGGGGGGTTTGGGACCCAGTACTTC. It is translated as CASSQNTGGFGTQYF.

The rearrangement uses TRBV25-1 and TRBJ2-7; either TRBD1 or TRBD2 may fit D (6 bases each). The germline gives CDR1 MGHDK, CDR2 SYGVNS. The germline V and J ends were trimmed by 6 bases and 6 bases, with 21 bases remaining between them. The CDR3 totals 15 residues. The CDR3 coding sequence is TGTGCCAGCAGCCGGGCCGGGACAAAAGCGGGCGAGCAGTACTTC. Encoded protein: CASSRAGTKAGEQYF.